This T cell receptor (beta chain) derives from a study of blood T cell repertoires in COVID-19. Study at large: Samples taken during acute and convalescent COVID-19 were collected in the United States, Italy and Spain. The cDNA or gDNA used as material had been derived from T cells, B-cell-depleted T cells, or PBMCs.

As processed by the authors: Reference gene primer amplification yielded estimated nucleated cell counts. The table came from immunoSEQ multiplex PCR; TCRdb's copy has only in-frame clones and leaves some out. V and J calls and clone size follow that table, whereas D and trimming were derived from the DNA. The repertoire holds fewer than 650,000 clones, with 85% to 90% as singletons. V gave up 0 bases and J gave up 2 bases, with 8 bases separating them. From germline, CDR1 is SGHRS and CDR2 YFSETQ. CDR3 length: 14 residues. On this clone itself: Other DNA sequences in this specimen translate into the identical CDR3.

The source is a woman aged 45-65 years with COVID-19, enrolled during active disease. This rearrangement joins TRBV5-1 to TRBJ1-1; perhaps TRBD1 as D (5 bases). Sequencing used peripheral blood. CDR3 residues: CASSLAGQNTEAFF. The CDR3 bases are TGCGCCAGCAGCTTGGCAGGGCAAAACACTGAAGCTTTCTTT.